This TCR beta chain came from a study of T cell repertoires in cytomegalovirus infection. In the study overall: Recently identified HLA-C-restricted CMV epitopes and well-studied HLA-B-restricted CMV epitopes were used by the study. An indication of both CMV infection and matching HLA type came from public TCR beta signatures.

Germline-derived CDR1 and CDR2 are LNHDA and SQIVND (reference sequence). The V and J ends lost 4 bases and 1 base respectively, with 6 bases between them. The CDR3 sequence is 13 residues long. TCRdb reprocessed the reads via MiXCR and lists one record per CDR3 protein. The sample carries hundreds of thousands of distinct CDR3 sequences, 25% to 30% recorded once. This clonotype was detected only once. Its antigen is still unknown. Overall study findings and caveats: Summed frequency of shared TCR beta families picked out CMV carriers who also had the relevant HLA. In two of eight donors, the top clonotype was HLA-C-restricted CMV-specific.

The specimen was cultured PBMCs, collected from culture after CMV antigen stimulation. The source of this sequence is a human donor in good health (CMV status not recorded). Some clones in this sample may be carry-over from other donors' samples. The gene calls are TRBV19 and TRBJ2-3; D is unclear. The DNA for the CDR3 is TGTGCCAGTAGTACGACTGGCACAGATACGCAGTATTTT. It translates to CASSTTGTDTQYF.